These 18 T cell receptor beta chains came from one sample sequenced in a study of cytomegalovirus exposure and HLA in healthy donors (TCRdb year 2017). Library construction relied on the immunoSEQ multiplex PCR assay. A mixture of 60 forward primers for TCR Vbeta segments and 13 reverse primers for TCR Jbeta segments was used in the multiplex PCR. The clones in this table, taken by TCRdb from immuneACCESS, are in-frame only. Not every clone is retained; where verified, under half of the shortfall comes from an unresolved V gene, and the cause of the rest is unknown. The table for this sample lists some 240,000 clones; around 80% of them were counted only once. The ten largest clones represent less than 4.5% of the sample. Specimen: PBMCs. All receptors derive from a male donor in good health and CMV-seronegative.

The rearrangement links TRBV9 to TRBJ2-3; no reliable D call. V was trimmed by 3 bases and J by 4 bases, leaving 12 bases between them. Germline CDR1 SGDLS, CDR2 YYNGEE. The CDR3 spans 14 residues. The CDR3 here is CASSATAGSDTQYF. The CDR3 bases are TGTGCCAGCAGCGCAACGGCAGGCTCAGATACGCAGTATTTT. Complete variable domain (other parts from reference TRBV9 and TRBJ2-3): DSGVTQTPKHLITATGQRVTLRCSPRSGDLSVYWYQQSLDQGLQFLIQYYNGEERAKGNILERFSAQQFPDLHSELNLSSLELGDSALYFCASSATAGSDTQYFGPGTRLTVL.

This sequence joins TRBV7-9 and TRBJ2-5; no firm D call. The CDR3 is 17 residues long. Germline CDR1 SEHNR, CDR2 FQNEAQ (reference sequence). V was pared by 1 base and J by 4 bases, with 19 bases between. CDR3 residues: CASSLVPVMGNRETQYF. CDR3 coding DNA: TGTGCCAGCAGCTTAGTCCCGGTTATGGGCAATCGAGAGACCCAGTACTTC.

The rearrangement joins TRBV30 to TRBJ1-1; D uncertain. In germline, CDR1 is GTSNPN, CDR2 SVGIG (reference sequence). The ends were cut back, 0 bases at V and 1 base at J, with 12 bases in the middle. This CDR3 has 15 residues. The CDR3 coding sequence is TGTGCCTGGAGTGTACTGGGAGGGAAGAACACTGAAGCTTTCTTT. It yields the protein CAWSVLGGKNTEAFF.

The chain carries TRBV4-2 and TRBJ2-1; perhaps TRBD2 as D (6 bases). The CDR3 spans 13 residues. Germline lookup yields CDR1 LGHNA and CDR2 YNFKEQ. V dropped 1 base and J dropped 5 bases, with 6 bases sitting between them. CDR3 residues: CASSQGLDNEQFF. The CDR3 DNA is TGTGCCAGCAGCCAAGGACTAGACAATGAGCAGTTCTTC.

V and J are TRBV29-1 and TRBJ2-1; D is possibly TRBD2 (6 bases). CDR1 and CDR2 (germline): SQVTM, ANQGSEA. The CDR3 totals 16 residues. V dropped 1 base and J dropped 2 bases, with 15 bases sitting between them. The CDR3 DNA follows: TGCAGCGTTGAAGGGGCGGGATCGTATCCCTACAATGAGCAGTTCTTC. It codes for CSVEGAGSYPYNEQFF.

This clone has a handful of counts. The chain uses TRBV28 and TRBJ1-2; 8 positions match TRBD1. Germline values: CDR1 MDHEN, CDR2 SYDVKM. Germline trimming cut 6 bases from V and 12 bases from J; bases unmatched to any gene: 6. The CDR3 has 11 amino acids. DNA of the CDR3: TGTGCCAGCAGGCGGGGACAGGATAACACCTTC. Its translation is CASRRGQDNTF.

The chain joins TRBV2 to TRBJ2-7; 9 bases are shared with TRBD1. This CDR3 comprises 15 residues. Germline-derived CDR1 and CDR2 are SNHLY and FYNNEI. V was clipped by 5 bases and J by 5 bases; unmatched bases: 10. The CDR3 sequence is CASSPRGTGSNEQYF. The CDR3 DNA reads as TGTGCCAGCAGTCCAAGGGGGACAGGGTCCAACGAGCAGTACTTC.

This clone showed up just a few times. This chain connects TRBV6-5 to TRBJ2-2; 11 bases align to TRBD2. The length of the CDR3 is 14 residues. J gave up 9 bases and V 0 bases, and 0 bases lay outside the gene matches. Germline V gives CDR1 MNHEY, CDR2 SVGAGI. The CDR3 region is CASSYSTSGRELFF. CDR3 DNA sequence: TGTGCCAGCAGTTACTCGACTAGCGGGAGGGAGCTGTTTTTT.

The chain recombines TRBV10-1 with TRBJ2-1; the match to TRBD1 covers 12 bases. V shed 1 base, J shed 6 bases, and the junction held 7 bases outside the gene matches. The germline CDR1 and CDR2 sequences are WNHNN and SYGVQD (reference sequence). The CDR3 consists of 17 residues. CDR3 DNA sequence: TGCGCCAGCAGTGAGTTTGGGACAGGGGGCCCCGTCAATGAGCAGTTCTTC. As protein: CASSEFGTGGPVNEQFF.

As DNA, the CDR3 is TGTGCCGGGGACAGGGTTTCGGGTGGCTACACCTTC. Its protein is CAGDRVSGGYTF. This rearrangement joins TRBV7-9 to TRBJ1-2, with TRBD1 identical over 9 bases. J gave up 7 bases and V 11 bases, and 8 bases lay outside the gene matches. The CDR3 has 12 amino acids. Germline CDR1 is SEHNR and CDR2 is FQNEAQ (reference sequence).

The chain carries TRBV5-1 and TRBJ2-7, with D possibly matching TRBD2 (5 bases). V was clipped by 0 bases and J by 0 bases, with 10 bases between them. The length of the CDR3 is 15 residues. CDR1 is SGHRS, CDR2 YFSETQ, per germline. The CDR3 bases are TGCGCCAGCAGCTTGGAAGCGGTTTTCTCCTACGAGCAGTACTTC. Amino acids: CASSLEAVFSYEQYF.

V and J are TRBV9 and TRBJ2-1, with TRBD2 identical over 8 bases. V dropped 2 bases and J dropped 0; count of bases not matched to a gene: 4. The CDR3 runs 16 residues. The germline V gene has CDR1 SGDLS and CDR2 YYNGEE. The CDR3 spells CASSVETSGSYNEQFF. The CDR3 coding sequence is TGTGCCAGCAGCGTTGAAACTAGCGGCTCCTACAATGAGCAGTTCTTC.

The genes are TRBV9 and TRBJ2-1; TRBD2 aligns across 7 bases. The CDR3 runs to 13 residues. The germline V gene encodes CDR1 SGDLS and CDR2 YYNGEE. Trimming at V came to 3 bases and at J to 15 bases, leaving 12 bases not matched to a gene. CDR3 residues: CASSASGQVPLFF. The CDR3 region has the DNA TGTGCCAGCAGCGCTAGCGGCCAAGTCCCCTTGTTCTTC. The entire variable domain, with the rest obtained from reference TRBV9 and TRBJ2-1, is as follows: DSGVTQTPKHLITATGQRVTLRCSPRSGDLSVYWYQQSLDQGLQFLIQYYNGEERAKGNILERFSAQQFPDLHSELNLSSLELGDSALYFCASSASGQVPLFFGPGTRLTVL.

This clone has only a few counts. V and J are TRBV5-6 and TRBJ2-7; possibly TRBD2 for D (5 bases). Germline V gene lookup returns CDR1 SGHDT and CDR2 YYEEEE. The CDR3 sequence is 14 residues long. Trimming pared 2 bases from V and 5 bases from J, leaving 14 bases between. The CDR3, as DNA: TGTGCCAGCAGCTTTCGGGGAATGAGTGACGAGCAGTACTTC. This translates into CASSFRGMSDEQYF.

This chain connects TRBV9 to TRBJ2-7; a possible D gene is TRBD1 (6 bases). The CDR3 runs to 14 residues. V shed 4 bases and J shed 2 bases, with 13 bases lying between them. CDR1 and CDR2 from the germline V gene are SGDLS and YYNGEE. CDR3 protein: CASSRIQGAYEQYF. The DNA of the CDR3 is TGTGCCAGCAGCCGAATACAGGGCGCCTACGAGCAGTACTTC.

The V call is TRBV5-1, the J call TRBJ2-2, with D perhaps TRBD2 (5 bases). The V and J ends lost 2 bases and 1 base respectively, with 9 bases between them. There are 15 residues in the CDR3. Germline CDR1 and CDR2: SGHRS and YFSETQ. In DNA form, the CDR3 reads TGCGCCAGCAGCTTTCAAGCGGAGAACACCGGGGAGCTGTTTTTT. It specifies CASSFQAENTGELFF.

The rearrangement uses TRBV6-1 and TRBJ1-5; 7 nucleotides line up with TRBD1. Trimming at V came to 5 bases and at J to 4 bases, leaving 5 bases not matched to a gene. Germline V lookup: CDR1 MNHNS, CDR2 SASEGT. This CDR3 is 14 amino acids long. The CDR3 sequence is CASSPRDSNQPQHF. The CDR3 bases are TGTGCCAGCAGTCCCCGGGACAGTAATCAGCCCCAGCATTTT.

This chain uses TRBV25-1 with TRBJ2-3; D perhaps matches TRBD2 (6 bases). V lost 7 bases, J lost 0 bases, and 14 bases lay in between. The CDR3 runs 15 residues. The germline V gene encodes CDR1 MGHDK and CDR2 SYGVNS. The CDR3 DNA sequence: TGTGCCAGCATTTCCGGGGGACCTAGCACAGATACGCAGTATTTT. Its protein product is CASISGGPSTDTQYF. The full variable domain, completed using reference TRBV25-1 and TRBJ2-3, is EADIYQTPRYLVIGTGKKITLECSQTMGHDKMYWYQQDPGMELHLIHYSYGVNSTEKGDLSSESTVSRIRTEHFPLTLESARPSHTSQYLCASISGGPSTDTQYFGPGTRLTVL.